This passage covers 14 T cell receptor beta chains from one sample sequenced in a study of blood T cells in healthy people across ages. A second about 6 to 12 cycle PCR used barcoded and J-beta primers. TCRdb independently ran MiXCR on the 5' RACE reads; one entry per CDR3 protein. The data hold under 950,000 distinct CDR3 sequences, with over 20% observed a single time. Material for sequencing was blood. The receptors were gathered from a man aged 65 to 85 in good health.

This chain connects TRBV5-1 to TRBJ2-5; perhaps TRBD2 as D (6 bases). There are 16 residues in the CDR3. Trimming shortened V by 7 bases and J by 0 bases, and 19 bases separated the two germline ends. Germline values: CDR1 SGHRS, CDR2 YFSETQ. Here the CDR3 reads CASGPGGPYYQETQYF. The CDR3 DNA reads TGCGCCAGCGGACCCGGGGGTCCCTATTACCAAGAGACCCAGTACTTC. The full variable domain, completed using reference TRBV5-1 and TRBJ2-5, is KAGVTQTPRYLIKTRGQQVTLSCSPISGHRSVSWYQQTPGQGLQFLFEYFSETQRNKGNFPGRFSGRQFSNSRSEMNVSTLELGDSALYLCASGPGGPYYQETQYFGPGTRLLVL.

On this clonotype itself: A read error may produce the germline difference seen at one junction end. The CDR3 region is CASSLASDSHTEACF. CDR3 bases: TGTGCCAGCAGTCTAGCCTCGGACAGCCACACTGAAGCTTGCTTT. The V and J genes are TRBV12-3 or TRBV12-4 and TRBJ1-1; D possibly corresponds to TRBD1 (6 bases). The CDR3 is 15 amino acids.

This chain connects TRBV14 to TRBJ2-7; D gene uncertain. The CDR3 loop spans 14 amino acids. Per germline, CDR1 SGHDN and CDR2 FVKESK. Between the trimmed V and J ends, which lost 4 bases and 0 bases, there was a span of 10 bases. Here the CDR3 DNA reads TGTGCCAGCAGCCCCAGCGTACCCTCCTACGAGCAGTACTTC. Translating gives CASSPSVPSYEQYF. Combining the CDR3 with reference TRBV14 and TRBJ2-7 gives the whole variable domain EAGVTQFPSHSVIEKGQTVTLRCDPISGHDNLYWYRRVMGKEIKFLLHFVKESKQDESGMPNNRFLAERTGGTYSTLKVQPAELEDSGVYFCASSPSVPSYEQYFGPGTRLTVT.

This clonotype came up many times. This chain uses TRBV5-1 with TRBJ1-3; D is undetermined. Germline V gene sequence: CDR1 SGHRS, CDR2 YFSETQ. This CDR3 has 15 residues. V lost 2 bases to trimming and J lost 4 bases, with 13 bases between them. CDR3 DNA sequence: TGCGCCAGCAGCTTCGACGGGATAGGAGGAAACACCATATATTTT. Protein: CASSFDGIGGNTIYF.

This clonotype was observed a few times. This chain connects TRBV7-6 to TRBJ2-1; D gene ambiguous. The CDR3 consists of 17 residues. Trimming stripped 1 base from V and 0 bases from J, with 13 bases between. The germline V gene has CDR1 SGHVS and CDR2 FNYEAQ. Here the CDR3 reads CASSLGSTASSYNEQFF. CDR3 in DNA: TGTGCCAGCAGCTTAGGATCGACTGCGAGCTCCTACAATGAGCAGTTCTTC.

This chain links TRBV28 with TRBJ2-5; TRBD2 aligns across 9 bases. V shed 4 bases, J shed 5 bases, and the junction held 5 bases outside the gene matches. CDR1 is MDHEN and CDR2 is SYDVKM in the germline V gene. This CDR3 has 14 residues. The CDR3 is CASSSLGLAETQYF. CDR3 nucleotide sequence: TGTGCCAGCAGTTCCCTGGGACTAGCTGAGACCCAGTACTTC.

V is TRBV11-2 and J is TRBJ2-7, with D perhaps TRBD1 or TRBD2 (5 bases each). This CDR3 comprises 13 residues. In germline, CDR1 is SGHAT, CDR2 FQNNGV. The V and J ends lost 1 base and 5 bases respectively, with 9 bases between them. The CDR3 region has the DNA TGTGCCAGCAGCTTAGGGGACGGGAACGAGCAGTACTTC. Residues: CASSLGDGNEQYF.

This clonotype was observed a handful of times. The rearrangement uses TRBV29-1 and TRBJ1-4, with D hard to call. The length of the CDR3 is 13 residues. CDR1 and CDR2 (germline): SQVTM, ANQGSEA. Between the trimmed V and J ends, which lost 2 bases and 8 bases, there was a span of 12 bases. This CDR3 is CSVEPGGNEKLFF. The CDR3 DNA follows: TGCAGCGTTGAACCGGGCGGGAACGAAAAACTGTTTTTT. The variable domain in full, completed from reference TRBV29-1 and TRBJ1-4, reads SAVISQKPSRDICQRGTSLTIQCQVDSQVTMMFWYRQQPGQSLTLIATANQGSEATYESGFVIDKFPISRPNLTFSTLTVSNMSPEDSSIYLCSVEPGGNEKLFFGSGTQLSVL.

J is TRBJ2-6 and V is TRBV20-1; 8 bases line up with TRBD2. This CDR3 spans 17 amino acids. The V gene's germline CDR1 is DFQATT and CDR2 SNEGSKA (reference sequence). Germline trimming cut 3 bases from V and 0 bases from J; bases unmatched to any gene: 7. DNA of the CDR3: TGCAGTGCTAGTATCCGCGGGACTAGCTCTGGGGCCAACGTCCTGACTTTC. Its protein is CSASIRGTSSGANVLTF.

V is TRBV29-1 and J is TRBJ2-3; D unresolved. The V end was cut by 5 bases, the J end by 0 bases, with 12 bases between. Germline V CDR1 and CDR2: SQVTM, ANQGSEA. This CDR3 has 14 amino acids. The DNA of the CDR3 is TGCAGCGTTCGTACGGCCGATAGCACAGATACGCAGTATTTT. Translation gives CSVRTADSTDTQYF.

Many counts were recorded for this clonotype. V usage is TRBV29-1 and J usage is TRBJ2-3; possibly TRBD2 for D (6 bases). The CDR3 length is 14 residues. Germline CDR1 is SQVTM and CDR2 is ANQGSEA. The ends were cut back, 1 base at V and 3 bases at J, with 11 bases in the middle. CDR3 region: CSVEGYGGTDTQYF. The CDR3 nucleotides are TGCAGCGTTGAAGGGTATGGGGGGACAGATACGCAGTATTTT.

The chain carries TRBV20-1 and TRBJ2-7, with 12 bases that match TRBD2. V lost 1 base and J lost 2; bases outside the gene matches: 3. The CDR3 extends over 15 amino acids. The germline V gene encodes CDR1 DFQATT and CDR2 SNEGSKA (reference sequence). The CDR3 coding sequence is TGCAGTGCTAGAGTACTAGCGGGGGGCCCCTACGAGCAGTACTTC. Protein: CSARVLAGGPYEQYF.

This clonotype was recorded at least ten times. The rearrangement links TRBV5-1 to TRBJ2-3; D gene unclear. Germline-derived CDR1 and CDR2 are SGHRS and YFSETQ. V lost 0 bases to trimming and J lost 3 bases, with 5 bases between them. CDR3 length: 13 amino acids. The CDR3 region is CASSLDGTDTQYF. CDR3 nucleotide sequence: TGCGCCAGCAGCTTGGACGGGACAGATACGCAGTATTTT.

This rearrangement joins TRBV10-2 to TRBJ2-7; D might be TRBD1 or TRBD2, each matching 6 bases. This CDR3 is 14 amino acids long. V was pared by 3 bases and J by 2 bases, with 11 bases between. Germline CDR1 and CDR2: WSHSY and SAAADI. The CDR3 here is CASSDLRGAYEQYF. CDR3 DNA sequence: TGCGCCAGCAGTGACTTAAGGGGGGCCTACGAGCAGTACTTC.